This note documents a single TCR beta chain sequence. The V gene lost 2 bases and the J gene lost 7 bases, with 13 bases spanning the gap. Germline assignment: CDR1 SGDLS and CDR2 YYNGEE. The CDR3 has 15 residues. This specimen comes from a study of T cell responses to AZD1222 COVID-19 vaccine. The assay was immunoSEQ multiplex PCR, and TCRdb's table has in-frame clones only and misses some. The repertoire holds about 140,000 clones, about 80% seen once, with about 4% in the top ten. The sample in question was peripheral blood, obtained on day 0 of AZD1222 vaccination. This TCR was sampled from an adult in good health. The chain carries TRBV9 and TRBJ1-6; D is unresolved. The DNA for the CDR3 is TGTGCCAGCAGCGTTTTAACTGAGGGCAATTCACCCCTCCACTTT. Amino acid sequence: CASSVLTEGNSPLHF.